Here is one T cell receptor (beta chain) with its context. Its antigen is not known. The sample is drawn from a study of T-cell reconstitution after alpha-beta-depleted transplantation in children. The TCRbeta library was prepared with unique molecular identifiers. From the PCR reads, TCRdb called clonotypes with MiXCR, one entry per CDR3 protein. The table shows about 580,000 distinct CDR3 sequences, with about a quarter occurring only once. The CDR3 runs to 17 residues. V was clipped by 2 bases and J by 4 bases; unmatched bases: 6. Findings and limits, study-wide: Several hundred graft clones that had expanded were reportedly the source of alpha-beta T cells about two months after transplant.

The sequences come from PBMCs, collected before TCRalphabeta/CD19-depleted stem cell transplant. V and J are TRBV12-3 or TRBV12-4 and TRBJ2-1; 12 nucleotides agree with TRBD2. The TCR comes from a boy younger than two with Wiskott-Aldrich syndrome, due to receive a stem cell transplant. CDR3 protein: CASSLILAGGNYNEQFF. For the CDR3, the DNA is TGTGCCAGCAGTTTAATACTAGCGGGAGGCAATTACAATGAGCAGTTCTTC.